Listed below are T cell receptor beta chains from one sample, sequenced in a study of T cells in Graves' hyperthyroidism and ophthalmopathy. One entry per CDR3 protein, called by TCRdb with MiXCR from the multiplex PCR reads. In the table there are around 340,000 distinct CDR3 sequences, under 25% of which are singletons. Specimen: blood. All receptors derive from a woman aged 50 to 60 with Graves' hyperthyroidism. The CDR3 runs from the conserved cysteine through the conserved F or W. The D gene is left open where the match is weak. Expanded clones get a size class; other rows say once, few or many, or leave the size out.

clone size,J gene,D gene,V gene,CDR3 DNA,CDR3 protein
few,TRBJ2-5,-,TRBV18,TGTGCCAGCACACCACAGACAGCAGAGACCCAGTACTTC,CASTPQTAETQYF
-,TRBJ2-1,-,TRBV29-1,TGCAGCCTACATGATTACAATGAGCAGTTCTTC,CSLHDYNEQFF
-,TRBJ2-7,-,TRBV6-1,TGTGCCAGCAGCCGAGGAGGGGGGGCGGGGAGCCCTGAGCAGTACTTC,CASSRGGGAGSPEQYF
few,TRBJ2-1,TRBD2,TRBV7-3,TGTGCCAGCAGCTTTGGTAGCGGGAGCTACAATGAGCAGTTCTTC,CASSFGSGSYNEQFF
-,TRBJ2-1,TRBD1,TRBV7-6,TGTGCCAGCAGCTTAGCGTTCAGGGACAGCCACGGGGTGAATGAGCAGTTCTTC,CASSLAFRDSHGVNEQFF
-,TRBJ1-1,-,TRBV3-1,TGTGCCAGCAGCCACGCCCCGGGGAGGACAGCACAATTGCCGAACACTGAAGCTTTCTTT,CASSHAPGRTAQLPNTEAFF
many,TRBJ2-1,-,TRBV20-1,TGCAGTGCTAGAGATTTGAGGGGGGGCGGTGAGCAGTTCTTC,CSARDLRGGGEQFF
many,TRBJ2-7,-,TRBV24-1,TGTGCCACCAGTGCCGGGACTTTCGAGCAGTACTTC,CATSAGTFEQYF
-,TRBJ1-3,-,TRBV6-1,TGTGCCATCAACCCGGGAGGAAACACCATATATTTT,CAINPGGNTIYF
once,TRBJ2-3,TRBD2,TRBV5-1,TGCGCCAGCCTAGGAGCGGCGGGGGGAAGCACAGATACGCAGTATTTT,CASLGAAGGSTDTQYF
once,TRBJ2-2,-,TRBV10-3,TGTGCCATCAGGAAAAGGGGTGAGGGAAACACCGGGGAGCTGTTTTTT,CAIRKRGEGNTGELFF
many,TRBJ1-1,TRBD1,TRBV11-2,TGTGCCAGCAGCCACCCGGGACAGGTTGGAGCTTTCTTT,CASSHPGQVGAFF
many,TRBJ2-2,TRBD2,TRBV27,TGTGCCAGCATCTTGCGACTAGCGGGGGGTGGCACCGGGGAGCTGTTTTTT,CASILRLAGGGTGELFF
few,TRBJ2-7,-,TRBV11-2,TGTGCCAGCAGCTCCGTTTCCGGGCCCCACTCCTACGAGCAGTACTTC,CASSSVSGPHSYEQYF
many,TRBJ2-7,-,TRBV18,TGTGCCAGCTCACTAGGGACCTTCGTTTCCTACGAGCAGTACTTC,CASSLGTFVSYEQYF
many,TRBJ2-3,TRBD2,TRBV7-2,TGTGCCAGCAGCCCTCAACTAGCGGGAGGCACAGATACGCAGTATTTT,CASSPQLAGGTDTQYF
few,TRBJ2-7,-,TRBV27,TGTGCCAGCAGTTCCACGGACTACCTCTCCTACGAGCAGTACTTC,CASSSTDYLSYEQYF
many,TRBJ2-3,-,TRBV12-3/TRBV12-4,TGTGCCAGCAGCGCCGACCGGGGGATAGATACGCAGTATTTT,CASSADRGIDTQYF
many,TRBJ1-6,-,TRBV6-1,TGTGCCAGCAGTGAAGCGGGGACGGCAAGCTCCTATAATTCACCCCTCCACTTT,CASSEAGTASSYNSPLHF
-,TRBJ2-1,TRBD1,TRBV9,TGTGCCAGCAGCGTAGGTACAGGGGTTTACAATGAGCAGTTCTTC,CASSVGTGVYNEQFF
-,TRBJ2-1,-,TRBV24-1,TGTGCCACCAGTGATTTCAGCGGCAATGAGCAGTTCTTC,CATSDFSGNEQFF
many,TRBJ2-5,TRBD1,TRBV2,TGTGCCAGCAGCGAAAGGACAGGGGGGGCGAAGACCCAGTACTTC,CASSERTGGAKTQYF
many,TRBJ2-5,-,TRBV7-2,TGTGCCAGCAGCTTGATCGAGACCCAGTACTTC,CASSLIETQYF
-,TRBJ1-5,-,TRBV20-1,TGCAGTGCTAGAAAGGGTAACGGCAATCAGCCCCAGCATTTT,CSARKGNGNQPQHF
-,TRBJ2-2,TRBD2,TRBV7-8,TGTGCCAGCAGCTTAGCGAGACTAGCGGGACACGCCGGGGAGCTGTTTTTT,CASSLARLAGHAGELFF
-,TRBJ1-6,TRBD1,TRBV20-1,TGCAGTGCTAGAGGGGGACAGGCGGATTCACCCCTCCACTTT,CSARGGQADSPLHF
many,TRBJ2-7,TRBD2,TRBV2,TGTGCCAGCCATGGATCTGGCGGGAGCGGGAACGAGCAGTACTTC,CASHGSGGSGNEQYF
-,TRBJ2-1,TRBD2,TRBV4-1,TGCGCCAGCAGCCAAGTGGGAGCGGGGGGAATACTCAATGAGCAGTTCTTC,CASSQVGAGGILNEQFF
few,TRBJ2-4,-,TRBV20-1,TGCAGTGCTAGAGACCCCGGACGGGGAATTCGAAACATTCAGTACTTC,CSARDPGRGIRNIQYF
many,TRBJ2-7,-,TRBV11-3,TGTGCCAGCAGCCCACAAGGGGGGGGCTACGAGCAGTACTTC,CASSPQGGGYEQYF
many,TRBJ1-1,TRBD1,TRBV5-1,TGCGCCAGCAGCCGGACAGGGGGGAACACTGAAGCTTTCTTT,CASSRTGGNTEAFF
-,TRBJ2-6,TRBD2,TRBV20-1,TGCAGTGCTAGCGGGGGGGCCTCTGGGGCCAACGTCCTGACTTTC,CSASGGASGANVLTF
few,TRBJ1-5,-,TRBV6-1,TGTGCCAGCAATCCACAGGGCCAGAATCAGCCCCAGCATTTT,CASNPQGQNQPQHF
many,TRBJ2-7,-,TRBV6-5,TGTGCCAGCAGTTACGTGCAGGGCTACGAGCAGTACTTC,CASSYVQGYEQYF
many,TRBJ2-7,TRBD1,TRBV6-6,TGTGCCAGCAGTTACTCGACTGGGACAGGGCCCTACGAGCAGTACTTC,CASSYSTGTGPYEQYF
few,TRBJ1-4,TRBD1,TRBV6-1,TGTGCCAGCGCAGCGACAGGGGGGTTGAGGGAAAAACTGTTTTTT,CASAATGGLREKLFF
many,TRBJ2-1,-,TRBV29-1,TGCAGCGTTGACGCGGGAATAACTAACAATGAGCAGTTCTTC,CSVDAGITNNEQFF
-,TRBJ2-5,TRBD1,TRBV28,TGTGCCAGCAGCCGCGATAGGGACAGACAAGAGACCCAGTACTTC,CASSRDRDRQETQYF
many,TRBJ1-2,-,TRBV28,TGTGCCAGCAGCCCCGGCGGGGGAGTCTATGGCTACACCTTC,CASSPGGGVYGYTF
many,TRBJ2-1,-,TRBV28,TGTGCCAGCAGGGGGGGTGGATACAATGAGCAGTTCTTC,CASRGGGYNEQFF
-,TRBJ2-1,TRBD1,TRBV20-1,TGCAGTGCCCCCGTCAGGACAGGGGGCTCCTACAATGAGCAGTTCTTC,CSAPVRTGGSYNEQFF
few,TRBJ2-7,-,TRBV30,TGTGCCTGGAGTAGGTCTGCTTCCTACGAGCAGTACTTC,CAWSRSASYEQYF
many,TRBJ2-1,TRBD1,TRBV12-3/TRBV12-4,TGTGCCAGCAGCCGACCTTCGGACAGGGTGAATGAGCAGTTCTTC,CASSRPSDRVNEQFF
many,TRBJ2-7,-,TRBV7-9,TGTGCCAGCAGCCCTACCTTCTTCTCCTACGAGCAGTACTTC,CASSPTFFSYEQYF
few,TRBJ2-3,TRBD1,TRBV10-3,TGTGCCATCAGTGATTACGGACAGGGCACAGATACGCAGTATTTT,CAISDYGQGTDTQYF
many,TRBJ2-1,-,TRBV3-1,TGTGCCAGCAGCCAAGAGGTAGTTGGGCCCTACAATGAGCAGTTCTTC,CASSQEVVGPYNEQFF
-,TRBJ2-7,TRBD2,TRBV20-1,TGCAGTGCTAGAAAGGTGACTAGCGGGATCTCCTACGAGCAGTACTTC,CSARKVTSGISYEQYF
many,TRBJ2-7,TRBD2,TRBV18,TGTGCCAGCCCCCCAGGCGGGAGGGCCTACGAGCAGTACTTC,CASPPGGRAYEQYF
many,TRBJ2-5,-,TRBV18,TGTGCCAGCTCACCGCCGACAGGCCCTCCGAAGACCCAGTACTTC,CASSPPTGPPKTQYF
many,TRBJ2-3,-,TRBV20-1,TGCAGTGCTAGAGGGGACAGCACAGATACGCAGTATTTT,CSARGDSTDTQYF
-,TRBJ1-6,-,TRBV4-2,TGTGCCAGCAGCCAAGGGGCAGGAAATTCACCCCTCCACTTT,CASSQGAGNSPLHF
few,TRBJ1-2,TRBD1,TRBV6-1,TGTGCCAGCAGTGAATTTATGGGACAGGGGGCGCGTGGCTACACCTTC,CASSEFMGQGARGYTF
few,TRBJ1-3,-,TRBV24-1,TGTGCCACCAGGTCCTCTGGAAACACCATATATTTT,CATRSSGNTIYF
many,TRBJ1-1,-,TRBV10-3,TGTGCCATCAGTGAGCCCCAGGGGAACACTGAAGCTTTCTTT,CAISEPQGNTEAFF
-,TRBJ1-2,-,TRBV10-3,TGTGCCATCAGCCGGGGGACCGTGGGCTACACCTTC,CAISRGTVGYTF
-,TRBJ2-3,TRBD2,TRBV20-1,TGCAGTGCTAGAGAGGGACGGGAGGGCTGGACAGATACGCAGTATTTT,CSAREGREGWTDTQYF
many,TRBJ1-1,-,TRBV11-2,TGTGCCAGCAGCGCGCAGGAGAACACTGAAGCTTTCTTT,CASSAQENTEAFF
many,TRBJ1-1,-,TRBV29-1,TGCAGCGTATCCGGACAGAACACTGAAGCTTTCTTT,CSVSGQNTEAFF
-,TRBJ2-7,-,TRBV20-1,TGCAGTGTTGGGTCAGGGGAGTCCTACGAGCAGTACTTC,CSVGSGESYEQYF
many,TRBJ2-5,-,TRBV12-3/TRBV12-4,TGTGCCAGCAGGCGGGCGGGGTCGGAGACCCAGTACTTC,CASRRAGSETQYF